This T cell receptor (beta chain) is drawn from a study of T cells in Graves' hyperthyroidism and ophthalmopathy. Amplification of TCR beta CDR3 regions was performed using RNA transcripts as template. First-round RT-PCR with HTBI primers amplified the TCR CDR3 region. TCRdb called the multiplex PCR reads again in MiXCR, with one record for every CDR3 protein. Here the sample spans roughly 500,000 distinct CDR3 sequences, 14% being singletons. The table lists this clonotype with many counts. V was shortened by 5 bases and J by 4 bases, with 14 bases between the two germline ends. The CDR3 loop spans 14 amino acids. CDR1 is SGHVS and CDR2 is FQNEAQ in the germline V gene.

This receptor was identified in a woman younger than 45 with Graves' hyperthyroidism that later progressed to Graves' ophthalmopathy. The sample taken for sequencing was blood. The chain has TRBV7-8 and TRBJ1-1; a weak D match, TRBD1 (5 bases). The CDR3 sequence is CASSLQGEGTEAFF. For the CDR3, the DNA is TGTGCCAGCAGCCTCCAGGGCGAGGGCACTGAAGCTTTCTTT.